This T cell receptor (beta chain) was sequenced in a study of PD-L1 blockade in urothelial cancer. Overall study: Blood was tested 3 weeks (second dose) and 6 weeks into treatment.

Sample numbers ranged from 1 to 8 per patient, encompassing pretreatment and on-treatment collections. CDR1 is MNHEY and CDR2 is SMNVEV in the germline V gene (reference sequence). This CDR3 comprises 13 residues. Losses at the gene ends were 11 bases for V and 6 bases for J; bases not matched to a gene: 12. Sequencing used immunoSEQ multiplex PCR; TCRdb keeps in-frame clones, though not all of them. This table holds about 100,000 clones, about 89% found once. Specimen: PBMCs, collected around atezolizumab (anti-PD-L1) treatment. The rearrangement links TRBV27 to TRBJ2-7; 8 bases fit TRBD2. This receptor was taken from a woman at least 80 years old with urothelial cancer. This CDR3 is CAGRGAGVSEQYF. CDR3 DNA sequence: TGTGCCGGGCGGGGAGCGGGAGTTTCCGAGCAGTACTTC.